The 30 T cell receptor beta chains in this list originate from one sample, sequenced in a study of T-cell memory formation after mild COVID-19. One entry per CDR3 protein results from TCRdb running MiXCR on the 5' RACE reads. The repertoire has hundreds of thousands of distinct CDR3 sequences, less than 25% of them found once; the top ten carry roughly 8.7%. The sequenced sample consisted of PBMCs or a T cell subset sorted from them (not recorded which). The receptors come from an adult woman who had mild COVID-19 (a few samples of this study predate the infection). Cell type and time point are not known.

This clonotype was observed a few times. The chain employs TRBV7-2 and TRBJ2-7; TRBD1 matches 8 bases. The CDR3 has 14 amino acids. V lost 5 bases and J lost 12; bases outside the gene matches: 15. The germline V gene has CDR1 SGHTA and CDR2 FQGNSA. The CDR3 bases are TGTGCCAGCAGCCCGGACAGGGAGCGTCGTGGGTGGTACTTC. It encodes CASSPDRERRGWYF.

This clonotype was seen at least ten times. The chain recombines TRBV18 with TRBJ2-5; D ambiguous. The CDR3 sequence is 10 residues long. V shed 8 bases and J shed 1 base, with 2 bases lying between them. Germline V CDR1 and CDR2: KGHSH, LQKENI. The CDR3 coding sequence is TGTGCCAGCAGCCAAGAGACCCAGTACTTC. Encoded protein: CASSQETQYF.

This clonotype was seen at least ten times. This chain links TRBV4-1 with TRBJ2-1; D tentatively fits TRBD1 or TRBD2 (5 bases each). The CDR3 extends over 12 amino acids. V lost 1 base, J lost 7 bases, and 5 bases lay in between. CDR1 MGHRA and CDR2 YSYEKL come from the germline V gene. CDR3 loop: CASSQGGNEQFF. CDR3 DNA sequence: TGCGCCAGCAGCCAAGGGGGGAATGAGCAGTTCTTC.

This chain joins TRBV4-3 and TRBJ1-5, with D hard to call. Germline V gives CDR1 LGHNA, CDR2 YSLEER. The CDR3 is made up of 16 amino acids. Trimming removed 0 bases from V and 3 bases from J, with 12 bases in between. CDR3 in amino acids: CASSQDWFRSNQPQHF. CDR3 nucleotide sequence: TGCGCCAGCAGCCAAGATTGGTTCAGGTCCAATCAGCCCCAGCATTTT.

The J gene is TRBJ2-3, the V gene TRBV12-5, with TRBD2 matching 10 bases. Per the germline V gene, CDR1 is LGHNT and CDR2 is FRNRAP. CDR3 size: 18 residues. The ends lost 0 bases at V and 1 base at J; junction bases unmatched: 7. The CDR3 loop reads CASGLVRLGTSGTDTQYF. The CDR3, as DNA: TGTGCTAGTGGTTTGGTTCGACTCGGGACTAGCGGCACAGATACGCAGTATTTT.

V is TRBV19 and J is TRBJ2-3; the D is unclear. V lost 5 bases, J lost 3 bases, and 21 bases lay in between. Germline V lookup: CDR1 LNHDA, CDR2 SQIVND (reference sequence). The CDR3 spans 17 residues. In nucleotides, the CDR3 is TGTGCCAGTAGTCCGAGACCAGCCCGCCCCCCTACAGATACGCAGTATTTT. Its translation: CASSPRPARPPTDTQYF. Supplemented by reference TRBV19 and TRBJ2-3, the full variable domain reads DGGITQSPKYLFRKEGQNVTLSCEQNLNHDAMYWYRQDPGQGLRLIYYSQIVNDFQKGDIAEGYSVSREKKESFPLTVTSAQKNPTAFYLCASSPRPARPPTDTQYFGPGTRLTVL.

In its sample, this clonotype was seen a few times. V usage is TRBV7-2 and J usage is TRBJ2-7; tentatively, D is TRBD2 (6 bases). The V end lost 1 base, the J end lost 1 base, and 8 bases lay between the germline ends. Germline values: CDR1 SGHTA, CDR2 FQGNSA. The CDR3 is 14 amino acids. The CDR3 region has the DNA TGTGCCAGCAGCTTAGTTCGGGGGTCCTACGAGCAGTACTTC. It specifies CASSLVRGSYEQYF.

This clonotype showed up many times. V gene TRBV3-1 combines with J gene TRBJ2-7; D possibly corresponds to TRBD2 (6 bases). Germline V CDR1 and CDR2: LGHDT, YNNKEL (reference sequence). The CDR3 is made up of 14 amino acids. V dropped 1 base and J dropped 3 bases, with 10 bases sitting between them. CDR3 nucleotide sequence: TGTGCCAGCAGCCAAGGGGACTCCCACTACGAGCAGTACTTC. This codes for CASSQGDSHYEQYF.

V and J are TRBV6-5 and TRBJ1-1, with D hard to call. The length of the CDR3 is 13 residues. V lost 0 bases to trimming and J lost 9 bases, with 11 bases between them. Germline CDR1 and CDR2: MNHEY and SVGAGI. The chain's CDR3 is CASSYSSWAQAFF. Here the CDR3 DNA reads TGTGCCAGCAGTTACTCGTCCTGGGCGCAAGCTTTCTTT.

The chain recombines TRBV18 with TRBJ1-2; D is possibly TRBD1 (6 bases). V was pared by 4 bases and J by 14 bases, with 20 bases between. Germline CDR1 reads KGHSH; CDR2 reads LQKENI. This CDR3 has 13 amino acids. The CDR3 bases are TGTGCCAGCTCACTGACCACGGACAGACTGACAACCTTC. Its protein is CASSLTTDRLTTF.

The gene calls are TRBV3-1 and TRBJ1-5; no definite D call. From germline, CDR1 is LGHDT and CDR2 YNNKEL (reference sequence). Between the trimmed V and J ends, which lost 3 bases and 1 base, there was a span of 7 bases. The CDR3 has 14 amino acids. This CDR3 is CASSQGISNQPQHF. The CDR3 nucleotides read TGTGCCAGCAGCCAGGGGATAAGCAATCAGCCCCAGCATTTT. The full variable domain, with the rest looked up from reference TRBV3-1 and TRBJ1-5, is DTAVSQTPKYLVTQMGNDKSIKCEQNLGHDTMYWYKQDSKKFLKIMFSYNNKELIINETVPNRFSPKSPDKAHLNLHINSLELGDSAVYFCASSQGISNQPQHFGDGTRLSIL.

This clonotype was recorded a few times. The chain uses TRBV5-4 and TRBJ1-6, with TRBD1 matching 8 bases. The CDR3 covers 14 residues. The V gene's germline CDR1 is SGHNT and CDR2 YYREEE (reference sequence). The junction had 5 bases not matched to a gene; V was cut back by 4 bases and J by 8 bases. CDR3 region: CASSRDRGYSPLHF. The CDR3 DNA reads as TGTGCCAGCAGCCGAGACAGGGGATATTCACCCCTCCACTTT.

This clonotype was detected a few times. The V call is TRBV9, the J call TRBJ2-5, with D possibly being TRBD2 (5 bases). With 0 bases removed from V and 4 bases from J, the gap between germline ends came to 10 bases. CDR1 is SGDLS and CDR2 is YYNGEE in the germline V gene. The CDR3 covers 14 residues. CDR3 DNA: TGTGCCAGCAGCGTAGTTTCAGGAGGAGAGACCCAGTACTTC. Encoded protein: CASSVVSGGETQYF.

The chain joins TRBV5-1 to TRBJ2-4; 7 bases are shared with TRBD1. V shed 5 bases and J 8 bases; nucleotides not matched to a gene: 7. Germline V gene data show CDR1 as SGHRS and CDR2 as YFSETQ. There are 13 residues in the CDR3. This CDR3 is CASRLTGLDIQYF. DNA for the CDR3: TGCGCCAGCAGATTGACAGGGCTAGACATTCAGTACTTC.

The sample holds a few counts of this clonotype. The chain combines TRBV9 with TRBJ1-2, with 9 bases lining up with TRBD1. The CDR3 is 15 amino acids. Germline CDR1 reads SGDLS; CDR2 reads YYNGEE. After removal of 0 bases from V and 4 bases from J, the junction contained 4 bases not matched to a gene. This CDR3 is CASSVGTGDLYGYTF. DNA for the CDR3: TGTGCCAGCAGCGTAGGGACAGGGGACCTCTATGGCTACACCTTC. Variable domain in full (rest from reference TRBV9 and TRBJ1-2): DSGVTQTPKHLITATGQRVTLRCSPRSGDLSVYWYQQSLDQGLQFLIQYYNGEERAKGNILERFSAQQFPDLHSELNLSSLELGDSALYFCASSVGTGDLYGYTFGSGTRLTVV.

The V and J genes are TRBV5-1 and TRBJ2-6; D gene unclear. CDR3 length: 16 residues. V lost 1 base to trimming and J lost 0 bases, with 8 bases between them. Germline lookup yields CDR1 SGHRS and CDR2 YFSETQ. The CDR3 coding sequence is TGCGCCAGCAGCTTGAAGCAGCCCTCTGGGGCCAACGTCCTGACTTTC. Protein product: CASSLKQPSGANVLTF.

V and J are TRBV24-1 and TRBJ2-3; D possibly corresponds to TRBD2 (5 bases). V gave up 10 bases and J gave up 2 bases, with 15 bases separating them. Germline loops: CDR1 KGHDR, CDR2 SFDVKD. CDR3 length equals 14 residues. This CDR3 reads CATNPGIHTDTQYF. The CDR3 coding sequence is TGTGCCACGAACCCCGGGATCCACACAGATACGCAGTATTTT.

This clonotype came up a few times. The chain's CDR3 is CASSPDGASSYNSPLHF. The CDR3 DNA is TGTGCCAGCAGTCCCGACGGGGCGAGCTCCTATAATTCACCCCTCCACTTT. The chain recombines TRBV12-3 or TRBV12-4 with TRBJ1-6, with D perhaps TRBD1 (5 bases). Trimming shortened V by 5 bases and J by 0 bases, and 14 bases separated the two germline ends. There are 17 residues in the CDR3.

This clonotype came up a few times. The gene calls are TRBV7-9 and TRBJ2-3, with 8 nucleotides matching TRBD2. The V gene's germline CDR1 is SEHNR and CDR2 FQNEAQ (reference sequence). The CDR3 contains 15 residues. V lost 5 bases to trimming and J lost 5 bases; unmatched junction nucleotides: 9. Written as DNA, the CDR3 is TGTGCCAGCAGCGTCTCGGGGGGGCTAAGAGATACGCAGTATTTT. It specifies CASSVSGGLRDTQYF.

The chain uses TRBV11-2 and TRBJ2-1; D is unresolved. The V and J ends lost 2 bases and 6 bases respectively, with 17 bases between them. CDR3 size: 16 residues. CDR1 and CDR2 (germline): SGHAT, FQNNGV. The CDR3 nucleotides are TGTGCCAGCAGCTTATATGGTTCGGGCGCCGTCAATGAGCAGTTCTTC. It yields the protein CASSLYGSGAVNEQFF.

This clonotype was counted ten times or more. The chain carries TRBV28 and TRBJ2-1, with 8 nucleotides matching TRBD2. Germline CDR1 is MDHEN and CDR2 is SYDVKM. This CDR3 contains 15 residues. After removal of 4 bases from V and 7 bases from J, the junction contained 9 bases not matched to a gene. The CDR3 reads CASSSRSGRVNEQFF. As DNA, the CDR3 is TGTGCCAGCAGTTCCCGCTCCGGGAGGGTAAATGAGCAGTTCTTC.

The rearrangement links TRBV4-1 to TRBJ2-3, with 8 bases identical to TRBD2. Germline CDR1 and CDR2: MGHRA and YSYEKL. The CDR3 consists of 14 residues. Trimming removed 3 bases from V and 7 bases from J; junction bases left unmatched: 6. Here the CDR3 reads CASSQNSGGYTQYF. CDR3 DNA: TGCGCCAGCAGCCAGAACAGCGGGGGATATACGCAGTATTTT.

Written as DNA, the CDR3 is TGTGCCAGCAGCCTTAATGGTGGGCTGTTTTTT. This encodes CASSLNGGLFF. J is TRBJ1-4 and V is TRBV7-9; D is uncertain. Trimming removed 5 bases from V and 14 bases from J, with 12 bases in between. Looked up from germline, CDR1 is SEHNR and CDR2 is FQNEAQ (reference sequence). The length of the CDR3 is 11 residues.

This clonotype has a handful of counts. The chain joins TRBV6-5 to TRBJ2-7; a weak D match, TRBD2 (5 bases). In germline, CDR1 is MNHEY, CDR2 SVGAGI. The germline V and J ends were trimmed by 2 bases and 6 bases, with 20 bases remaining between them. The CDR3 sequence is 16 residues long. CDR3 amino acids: CASSYPSKTPSGEQYF. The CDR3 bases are TGTGCCAGCAGTTACCCCAGTAAGACTCCAAGCGGCGAGCAGTACTTC.

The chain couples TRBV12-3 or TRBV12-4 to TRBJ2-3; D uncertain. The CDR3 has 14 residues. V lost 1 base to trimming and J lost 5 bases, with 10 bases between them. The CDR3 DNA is TGTGCCAGCAGTTTAGTCCACGGTAGAGATACGCAGTATTTT. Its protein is CASSLVHGRDTQYF.

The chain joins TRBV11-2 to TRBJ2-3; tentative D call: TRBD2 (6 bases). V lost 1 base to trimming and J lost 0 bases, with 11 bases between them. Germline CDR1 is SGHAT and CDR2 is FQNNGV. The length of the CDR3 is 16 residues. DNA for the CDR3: TGTGCCAGCAGCTTAGTGGGGGGATCTAGCACAGATACGCAGTATTTT. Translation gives CASSLVGGSSTDTQYF.

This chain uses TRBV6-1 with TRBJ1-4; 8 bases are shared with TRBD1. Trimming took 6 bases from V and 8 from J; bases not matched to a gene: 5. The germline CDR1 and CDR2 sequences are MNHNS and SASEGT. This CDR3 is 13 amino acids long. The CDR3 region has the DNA TGTGCCAGCAGGTGGACAGGGCAAGAAAAACTGTTTTTT. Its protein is CASRWTGQEKLFF.

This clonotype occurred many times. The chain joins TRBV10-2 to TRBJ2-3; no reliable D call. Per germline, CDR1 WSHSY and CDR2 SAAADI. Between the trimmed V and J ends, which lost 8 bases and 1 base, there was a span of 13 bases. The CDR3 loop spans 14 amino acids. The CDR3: CASLGNSGTDTQYF. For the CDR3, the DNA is TGCGCCAGCCTGGGAAACTCCGGCACAGATACGCAGTATTTT.

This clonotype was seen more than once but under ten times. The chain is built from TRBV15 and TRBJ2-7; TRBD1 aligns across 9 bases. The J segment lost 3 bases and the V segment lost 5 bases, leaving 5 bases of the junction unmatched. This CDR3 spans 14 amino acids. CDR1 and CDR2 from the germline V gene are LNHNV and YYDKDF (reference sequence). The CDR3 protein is CATSGTGNGYEQYF. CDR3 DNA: TGTGCCACCAGCGGGACAGGGAATGGCTACGAGCAGTACTTC.

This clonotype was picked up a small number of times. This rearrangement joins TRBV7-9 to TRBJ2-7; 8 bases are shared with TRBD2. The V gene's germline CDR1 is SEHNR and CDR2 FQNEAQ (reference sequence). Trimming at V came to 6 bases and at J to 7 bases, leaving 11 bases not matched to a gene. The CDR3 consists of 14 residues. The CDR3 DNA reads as TGTGCCAGCAGTTTTAGCGGGACGCCGGAGGAGCAGTACTTC. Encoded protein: CASSFSGTPEEQYF.